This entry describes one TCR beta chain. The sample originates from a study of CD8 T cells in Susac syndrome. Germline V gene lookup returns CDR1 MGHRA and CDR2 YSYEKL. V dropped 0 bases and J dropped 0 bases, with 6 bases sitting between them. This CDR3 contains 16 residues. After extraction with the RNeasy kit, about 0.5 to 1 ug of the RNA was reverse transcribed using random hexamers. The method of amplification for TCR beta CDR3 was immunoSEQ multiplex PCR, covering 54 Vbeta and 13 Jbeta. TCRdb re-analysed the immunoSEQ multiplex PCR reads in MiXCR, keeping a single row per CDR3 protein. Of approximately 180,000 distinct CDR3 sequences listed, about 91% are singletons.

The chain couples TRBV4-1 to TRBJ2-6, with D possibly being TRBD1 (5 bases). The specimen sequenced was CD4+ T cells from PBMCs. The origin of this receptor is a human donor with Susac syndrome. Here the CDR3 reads CASSQDQGSGANVLTF. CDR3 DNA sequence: TGCGCCAGCAGCCAAGATCAGGGCTCTGGGGCCAACGTCCTGACTTTC.